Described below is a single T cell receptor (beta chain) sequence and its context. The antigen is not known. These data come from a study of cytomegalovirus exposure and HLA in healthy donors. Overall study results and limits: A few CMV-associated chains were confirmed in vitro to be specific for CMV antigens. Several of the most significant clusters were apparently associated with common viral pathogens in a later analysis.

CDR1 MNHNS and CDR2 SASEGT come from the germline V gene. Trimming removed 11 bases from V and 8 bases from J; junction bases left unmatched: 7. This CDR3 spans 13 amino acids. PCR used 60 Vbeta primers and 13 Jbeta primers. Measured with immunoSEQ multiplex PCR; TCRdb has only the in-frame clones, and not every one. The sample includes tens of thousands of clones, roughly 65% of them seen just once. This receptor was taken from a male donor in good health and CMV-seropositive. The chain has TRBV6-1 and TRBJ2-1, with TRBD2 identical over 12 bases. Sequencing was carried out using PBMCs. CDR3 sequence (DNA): TGTGCCGGTCTAGCGGGGGGGCTCGATGAGCAGTTCTTC. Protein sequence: CAGLAGGLDEQFF.